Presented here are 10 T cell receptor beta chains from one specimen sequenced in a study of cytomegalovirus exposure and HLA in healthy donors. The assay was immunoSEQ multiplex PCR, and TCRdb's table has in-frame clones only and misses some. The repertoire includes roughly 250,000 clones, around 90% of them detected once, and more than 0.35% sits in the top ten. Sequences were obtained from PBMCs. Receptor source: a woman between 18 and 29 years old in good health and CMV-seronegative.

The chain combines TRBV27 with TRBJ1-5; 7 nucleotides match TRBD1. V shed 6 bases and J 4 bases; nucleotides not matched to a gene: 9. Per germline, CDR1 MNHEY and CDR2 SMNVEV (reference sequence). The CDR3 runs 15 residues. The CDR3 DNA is TGTGCCAGCAGACCCATTAGGGGGCAGAATCAGCCCCAGCATTTT. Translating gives CASRPIRGQNQPQHF.

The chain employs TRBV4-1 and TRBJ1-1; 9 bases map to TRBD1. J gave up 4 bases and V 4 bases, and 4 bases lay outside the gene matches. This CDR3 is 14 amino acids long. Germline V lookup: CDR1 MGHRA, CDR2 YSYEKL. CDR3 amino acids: CASSLRQGGTEAFF. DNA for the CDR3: TGCGCCAGCAGCCTACGACAGGGGGGCACTGAAGCTTTCTTT.

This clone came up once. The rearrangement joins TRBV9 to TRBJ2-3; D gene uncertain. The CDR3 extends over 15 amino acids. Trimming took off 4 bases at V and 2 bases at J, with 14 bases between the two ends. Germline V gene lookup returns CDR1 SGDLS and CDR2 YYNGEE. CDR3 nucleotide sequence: TGTGCCAGCAGCTCACCGAGGCCTACCACAGATACGCAGTATTTT. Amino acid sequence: CASSSPRPTTDTQYF.

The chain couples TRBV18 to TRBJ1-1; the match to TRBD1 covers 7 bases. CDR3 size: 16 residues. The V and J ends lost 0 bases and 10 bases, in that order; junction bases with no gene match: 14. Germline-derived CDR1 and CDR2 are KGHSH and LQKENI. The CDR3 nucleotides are TGTGCCAGCTCACCACCGGACGGTTTAGGGGGCGCGGGAGCTTTCTTT. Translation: CASSPPDGLGGAGAFF.

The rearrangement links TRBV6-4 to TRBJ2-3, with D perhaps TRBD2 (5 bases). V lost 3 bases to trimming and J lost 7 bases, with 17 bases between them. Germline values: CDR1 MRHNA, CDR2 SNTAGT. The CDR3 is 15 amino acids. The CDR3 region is CASSEVLKPGNTQYF. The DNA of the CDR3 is TGTGCCAGCAGTGAGGTTCTAAAACCGGGGAATACGCAGTATTTT.

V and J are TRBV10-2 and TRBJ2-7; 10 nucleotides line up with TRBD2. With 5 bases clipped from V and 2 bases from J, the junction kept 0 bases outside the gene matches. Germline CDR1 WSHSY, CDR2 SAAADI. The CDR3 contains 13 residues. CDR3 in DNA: TGCGCCAGCAGTAGCGGGGGGGCCTACGAGCAGTACTTC. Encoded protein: CASSSGGAYEQYF.

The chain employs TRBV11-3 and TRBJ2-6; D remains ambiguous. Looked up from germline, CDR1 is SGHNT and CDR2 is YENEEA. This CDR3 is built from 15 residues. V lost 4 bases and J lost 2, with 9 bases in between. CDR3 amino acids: CASSSTATGANVLTF. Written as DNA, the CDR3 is TGTGCCAGCAGCTCCACAGCAACTGGGGCCAACGTCCTGACTTTC.

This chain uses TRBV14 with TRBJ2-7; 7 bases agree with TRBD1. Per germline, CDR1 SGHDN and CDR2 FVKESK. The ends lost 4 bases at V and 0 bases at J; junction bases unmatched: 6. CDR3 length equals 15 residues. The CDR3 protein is CASSPRQGGSYEQYF. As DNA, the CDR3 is TGTGCCAGCAGCCCTCGACAGGGCGGCTCCTACGAGCAGTACTTC.

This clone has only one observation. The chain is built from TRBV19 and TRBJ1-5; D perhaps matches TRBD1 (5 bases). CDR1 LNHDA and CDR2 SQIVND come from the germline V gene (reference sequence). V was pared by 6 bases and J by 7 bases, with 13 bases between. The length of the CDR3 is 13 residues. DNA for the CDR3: TGTGCCAGTAGGTCCTGGGGGGACCAGCCCCAGCATTTT. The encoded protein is CASRSWGDQPQHF. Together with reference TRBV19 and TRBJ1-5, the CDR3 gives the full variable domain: DGGITQSPKYLFRKEGQNVTLSCEQNLNHDAMYWYRQDPGQGLRLIYYSQIVNDFQKGDIAEGYSVSREKKESFPLTVTSAQKNPTAFYLCASRSWGDQPQHFGDGTRLSIL.

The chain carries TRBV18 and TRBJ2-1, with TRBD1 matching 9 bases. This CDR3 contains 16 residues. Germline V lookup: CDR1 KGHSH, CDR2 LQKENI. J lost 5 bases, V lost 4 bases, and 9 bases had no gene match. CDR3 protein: CASSQTNNRGHNEQFF. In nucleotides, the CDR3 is TGTGCCAGCTCACAAACTAACAACAGGGGGCACAATGAGCAGTTCTTC.